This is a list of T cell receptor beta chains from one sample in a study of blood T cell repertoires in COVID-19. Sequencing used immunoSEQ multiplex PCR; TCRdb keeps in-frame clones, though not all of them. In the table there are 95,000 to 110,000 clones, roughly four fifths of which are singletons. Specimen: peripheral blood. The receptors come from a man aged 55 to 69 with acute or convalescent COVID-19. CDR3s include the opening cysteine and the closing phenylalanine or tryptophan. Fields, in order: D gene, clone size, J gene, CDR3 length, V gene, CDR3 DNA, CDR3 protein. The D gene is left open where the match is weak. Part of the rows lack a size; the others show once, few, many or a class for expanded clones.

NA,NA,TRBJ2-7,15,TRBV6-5,TGTGCCAGCAGTTTCTCGTCCGGGTTTTCCTACGAGCAGTACTTC,CASSFSSGFSYEQYF
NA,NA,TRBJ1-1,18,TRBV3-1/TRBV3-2,TGTGCCAGCAGCCAAGATATGGGTGGACAAAGGTTGAACACTGAAGCTTTCTTT,CASSQDMGGQRLNTEAFF
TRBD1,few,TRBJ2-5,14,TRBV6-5,TGTGCCAGCAGTTTTGACCAGGGGGCGAAGACCCAGTACTTC,CASSFDQGAKTQYF
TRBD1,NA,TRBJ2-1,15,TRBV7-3,TGTGCCAGCAGCTTATTAGGACAGGGGGTCGATGAGCAGTTCTTC,CASSLLGQGVDEQFF
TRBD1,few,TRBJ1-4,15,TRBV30,TGTGCCTGGGACAGGGGGCTTGCGACTAATGAAAAACTGTTTTTT,CAWDRGLATNEKLFF
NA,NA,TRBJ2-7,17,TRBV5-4,TGTGCCAGCAGCGCGGGGGGACAGGGAAGCGGTTCCTACGAGCAGTACTTC,CASSAGGQGSGSYEQYF
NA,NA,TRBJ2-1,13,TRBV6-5,TGTGCCAGCAGGTCACAGTCCTACAATGAGCAGTTCTTC,CASRSQSYNEQFF
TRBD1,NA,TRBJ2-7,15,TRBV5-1,TGCGCCAGCAGCTTGGGACAGGGGAACGCCTACGAGCAGTACTTC,CASSLGQGNAYEQYF
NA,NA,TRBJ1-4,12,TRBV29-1,TGCAGCGTTACAGGGTCTAATGAAAAACTGTTTTTT,CSVTGSNEKLFF
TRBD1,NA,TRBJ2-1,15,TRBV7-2,TGTGCCAGCAGCCAAGGACAGGGGGCTGCCAATGAGCAGTTCTTC,CASSQGQGAANEQFF
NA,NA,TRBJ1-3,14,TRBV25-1,TGTGCCAGCAGTGTCGGGGGAGCCGGAAACACCATATATTTT,CASSVGGAGNTIYF
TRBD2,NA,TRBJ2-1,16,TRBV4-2,TGTGCCAGCAGCCAGGAGACTAGCGGGTACTACAATGAGCAGTTCTTC,CASSQETSGYYNEQFF
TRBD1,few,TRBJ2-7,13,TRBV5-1,TGCGCCAGCAGCCAGGGACAGATCTACGAGCAGTACTTC,CASSQGQIYEQYF
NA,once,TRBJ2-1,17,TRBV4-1,TGCGCCAGCAGCCAAGACGTAGGGGGACAAAAATACAATGAGCAGTTCTTC,CASSQDVGGQKYNEQFF
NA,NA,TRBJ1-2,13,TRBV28,TGTGCCAGCAGACTTCTACAGGGAAGTGGCTACACCTTC,CASRLLQGSGYTF
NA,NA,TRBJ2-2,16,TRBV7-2,TGTGCCAGCAGCTTAGCCAGCGTGACGAACACCGGGGAGCTGTTTTTT,CASSLASVTNTGELFF
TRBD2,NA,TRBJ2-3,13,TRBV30,TGTGCCTGGATACTAGCGGGGGCAGATACGCAGTATTTT,CAWILAGADTQYF
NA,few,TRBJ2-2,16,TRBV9,TGTGCCAGCAGCGTTAGCCAACTACTAGTTGCCGGGGAGCTGTTTTTT,CASSVSQLLVAGELFF
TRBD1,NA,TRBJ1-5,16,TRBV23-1,TGCGCCAGCAGTCAATCTGAGGGACAGGGGGCCCAGCCCCAGCATTTT,CASSQSEGQGAQPQHF
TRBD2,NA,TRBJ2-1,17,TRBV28,TGTGCCAGCAGTCCGCTCGGACTAGCGGGATTGGACAATGAGCAGTTCTTC,CASSPLGLAGLDNEQFF
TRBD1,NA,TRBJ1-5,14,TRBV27,TGTGCCAGCAGTCAGGACAGGGGCAATCAGCCCCAGCATTTT,CASSQDRGNQPQHF
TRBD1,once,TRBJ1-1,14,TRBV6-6,TGTGCCAGCAGGCCGGGACAGATTTATCTAGAAGCTTTCTTT,CASRPGQIYLEAFF
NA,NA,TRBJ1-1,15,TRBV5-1,TGCGCCAGCAGCTTCCTGCAGGGTTTGGGAACTGAAGCTTTCTTT,CASSFLQGLGTEAFF
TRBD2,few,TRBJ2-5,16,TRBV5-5,TGTGCCAGCAGCTTGGCCTCCAGCGGGGGGGTAGAGACCCAGTACTTC,CASSLASSGGVETQYF
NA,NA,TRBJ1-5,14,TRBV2,TGTGCCAGCAGTGAGGAACAGGTTCGTCAGCCCCAGCATTTT,CASSEEQVRQPQHF
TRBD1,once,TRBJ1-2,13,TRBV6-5,TGTGCCAGCAGGGTAGGACAGGGGACTGGCTACACCTTC,CASRVGQGTGYTF
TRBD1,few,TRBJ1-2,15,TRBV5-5,TGTGCCAGCAGCTTGGCGGACAGGGGGAATATCGGCTACACCTTC,CASSLADRGNIGYTF
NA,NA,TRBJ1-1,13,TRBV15,TGTGCCACCAGCCTAATACGACACAGAGAAGCTTTCTTT,CATSLIRHREAFF
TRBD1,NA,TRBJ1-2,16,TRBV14,TGTGCCAGCAGCCAAGCCGGGACAGGGAATGCCTATGGCTACACCTTC,CASSQAGTGNAYGYTF
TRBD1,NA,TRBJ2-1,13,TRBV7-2,TGTGCCAGCAGGAAGCCACAGGGGGGTGAGCAGTTCTTC,CASRKPQGGEQFF
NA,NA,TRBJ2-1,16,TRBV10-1,TGCGCCAGCAGTGAGATGGGCGCGAGCTCCTACAATGAGCAGTTCTTC,CASSEMGASSYNEQFF
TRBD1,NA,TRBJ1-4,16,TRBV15,TGTGCCACCAGCAGTTCTCAGGACAGGGGGCAGGAAAAACTGTTTTTT,CATSSSQDRGQEKLFF
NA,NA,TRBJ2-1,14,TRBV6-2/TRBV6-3,TGTGCCAGCAGTCCCTTCAGGACTGTCGATGAGCAGTTCTTC,CASSPFRTVDEQFF
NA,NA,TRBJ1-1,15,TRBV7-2,TGTGCCAGCAGCTTAGAAGGCAGGGGTGGCACTGAAGCTTTCTTT,CASSLEGRGGTEAFF
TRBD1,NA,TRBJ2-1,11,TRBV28,TGTGCCAGCAGCCGGACAGGGTGGCAGTTCTTC,CASSRTGWQFF
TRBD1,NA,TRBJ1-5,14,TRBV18,TGTGCCAGCTCACCACAGGACAGGTATCAGCCCCAGCATTTT,CASSPQDRYQPQHF
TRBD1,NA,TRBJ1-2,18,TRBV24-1,TGTGCCATCCAGCCGGGTCTGGGACAGGTCCTCGATAACTATGGCTACACCTTC,CAIQPGLGQVLDNYGYTF
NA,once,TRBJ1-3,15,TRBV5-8,TGTGCCAGCAGCTCAACTAGGGTACCTGGAAACACCATATATTTT,CASSSTRVPGNTIYF
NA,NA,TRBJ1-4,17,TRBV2,TGTGCCAGTTCTTCTTCGACAGAGATAGCAACTAATGAAAAACTGTTTTTT,CASSSSTEIATNEKLFF
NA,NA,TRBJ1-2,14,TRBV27,TGTGCCAGCAGTCCCAAAACAGGGAACTATGGCTACACCTTC,CASSPKTGNYGYTF
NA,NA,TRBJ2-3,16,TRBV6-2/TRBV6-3,TGTGCCAGCAGTCCCCTTGAGCGGTGGAGTACAGATACGCAGTATTTT,CASSPLERWSTDTQYF
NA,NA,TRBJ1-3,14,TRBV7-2,TGTGCCAGCAGCTTAAACAGGGCTGGAAACACCATATATTTT,CASSLNRAGNTIYF
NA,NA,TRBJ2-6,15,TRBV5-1,TGCGCCAGCAGAGCACAGGGATCTGGGGCCAACGTCCTGACTTTC,CASRAQGSGANVLTF